Listed below are T cell receptor beta chains from one sample, sequenced in a study of beta chain features in type 1 diabetes. Clones were sequenced by immunoSEQ multiplex PCR, and TCRdb holds only the in-frame ones, with some missing. Of 360,000 or so clones in the sample, 20% are singletons; the top ten hold about 0.045%. The sample consisted of naive CD4+ T cells from blood. These receptor sequences come from a woman under 30 in good health. CDR3s include the opening cysteine and the closing phenylalanine or tryptophan. D genes are given only for firm matches. Clone sizes are given selectively: once, few, many, or a class where the clone is expanded.

>TRBV2|few|NA|TRBJ2-7
CASNGVREAYEQYF
TGTGCCAGTAACGGGGTCAGGGAGGCCTACGAGCAGTACTTC
>TRBV2|few|NA|TRBJ1-2
CASKMGQGSGYTF
TGTGCCAGCAAAATGGGGCAGGGTAGTGGCTACACCTTC
>TRBV15|NA|TRBD2|TRBJ2-7
CATSRVAGGVYEQYF
TGTGCCACCAGCAGAGTAGCGGGAGGTGTCTACGAGCAGTACTTC
>TRBV30|few|TRBD1|TRBJ1-2
CAWSPRTGGLYGYTF
TGTGCCTGGAGTCCACGGACAGGGGGGCTCTATGGCTACACCTTC
>TRBV5-1|NA|NA|TRBJ2-1
CASSANDEQFF
TGCGCCAGCAGCGCGAACGATGAGCAGTTCTTC
>TRBV5-1|NA|TRBD2|TRBJ2-1
CASSSTSDVYEQFF
TGCGCCAGCAGCTCCACTAGCGATGTGTATGAGCAGTTCTTC
>TRBV29-1|few|NA|TRBJ2-5
CSLVGGLQETQYF
TGCAGCCTAGTGGGGGGGCTCCAAGAGACCCAGTACTTC
>TRBV7-9|few|NA|TRBJ2-7
CASSTPPGRGRNYEQYF
TGTGCCAGCAGCACCCCTCCGGGGAGAGGGCGTAACTACGAGCAGTACTTC
>TRBV9|few|TRBD2|TRBJ2-7
CASSGTSLYEQYF
TGTGCCAGCAGCGGGACTAGTCTCTACGAGCAGTACTTC
>TRBV4-2|few|NA|TRBJ1-1
CASSQDMNTEAFF
TGTGCCAGCAGCCAAGATATGAACACTGAAGCTTTCTTT
>TRBV4-1|NA|NA|TRBJ2-1
CASSQVAGLGSYNEQFF
TGCGCCAGCAGCCAAGTGGCAGGGTTGGGGTCCTACAATGAGCAGTTCTTC
>TRBV11-1|NA|NA|TRBJ2-5
CASSSIPGRQETQYF
TGTGCCAGCAGCTCCATCCCAGGTCGACAAGAGACCCAGTACTTC
>TRBV30|few|NA|TRBJ2-3
CAWSVFGDRADTQYF
TGTGCCTGGAGTGTTTTCGGAGACCGGGCAGATACGCAGTATTTT
>TRBV2|few|TRBD2|TRBJ2-7
CASSEAGRGDPYEQYF
TGTGCCAGCAGTGAAGCTGGCCGGGGGGACCCCTACGAGCAGTACTTC
>TRBV7-7|few|NA|TRBJ1-6
CASNLGLGNSPLHF
TGTGCTAGCAACCTCGGACTGGGGAATTCACCCCTCCACTTT
>TRBV30|NA|NA|TRBJ2-7
CAWDGGTYEQYF
TGTGCCTGGGACGGCGGAACCTACGAGCAGTACTTC
>TRBV7-2|few|TRBD2|TRBJ2-7
CASSPPAGSYEQYF
TGTGCCAGCAGCCCCCCAGCGGGGTCCTACGAGCAGTACTTC
>TRBV6-1|few|NA|TRBJ2-3
CASHPRWGGIDTQYF
TGTGCCAGCCACCCTCGGTGGGGAGGCATAGATACGCAGTATTTT
>TRBV18|NA|NA|TRBJ1-1
CASSPGTPKSTEAFF
TGTGCCAGCTCTCCCGGGACACCGAAGAGCACTGAAGCTTTCTTT
>TRBV5-6|NA|NA|TRBJ2-3
CASSLWGPADTQYF
TGTGCCAGCAGCTTGTGGGGGCCCGCAGATACGCAGTATTTT
>TRBV6-4|NA|TRBD1|TRBJ1-1
CASPESRGHTEAFF
TGTGCCAGCCCCGAGAGCAGGGGGCACACTGAAGCTTTCTTT
>TRBV2|NA|NA|TRBJ1-2
CASSGVNYGYTF
TGTGCCAGCAGTGGAGTGAACTATGGCTACACCTTC
>TRBV19|NA|NA|TRBJ2-1
CARPPPRNEQFF
TGTGCCAGGCCTCCCCCGAGAAATGAGCAGTTCTTC
>TRBV4-2|NA|NA|TRBJ2-3
CASSQGDWDTQYF
TGTGCCAGCAGCCAAGGCGACTGGGATACGCAGTATTTT
>TRBV7-9|NA|TRBD1|TRBJ1-5
CASSPGQGNQPQHF
TGTGCCAGCAGCCCGGGACAGGGAAATCAGCCCCAGCATTTT
>TRBV11-3|NA|TRBD2|TRBJ2-1
CASSLDPSGRDEQFF
TGTGCCAGCAGCTTAGACCCTAGCGGGAGGGATGAGCAGTTCTTC
>TRBV29-1|few|NA|TRBJ2-1
CSVEHSQTYNEQFF
TGCAGCGTTGAGCACAGCCAGACCTACAATGAGCAGTTCTTC
>TRBV29-1|NA|NA|TRBJ1-1
CSVSREPEAFF
TGCAGCGTTTCCCGGGAACCTGAAGCTTTCTTT
>TRBV5-6|NA|TRBD1|TRBJ1-5
CASSHGTGSNQPQHF
TGTGCCAGCAGCCACGGGACAGGGAGCAATCAGCCCCAGCATTTT
>TRBV7-9|NA|TRBD2|TRBJ2-6
CASSLVWTGGSGANVLTF
TGTGCCAGCAGCTTAGTTTGGACGGGAGGCTCTGGGGCCAACGTCCTGACTTTC
>TRBV4-1|NA|TRBD2|TRBJ2-7
CASSQGVLAGSYEQYF
TGCGCCAGCAGCCAAGGAGTGCTAGCGGGATCCTACGAGCAGTACTTC
>TRBV28|NA|TRBD1|TRBJ1-2
CASSLIPGTVDGYTF
TGTGCCAGCAGCCTGATTCCCGGGACAGTGGATGGCTACACCTTC
>TRBV1|NA|NA|TRBJ1-4
CTSSQEGENRAPEKLFF
TGCACCAGCAGCCAAGAGGGAGAGAACAGGGCTCCTGAAAAACTGTTTTTT
>TRBV9|few|TRBD2|TRBJ2-7
CASSAGLAGYEQYF
TGTGCCAGCAGCGCCGGACTAGCTGGGTACGAGCAGTACTTC
>TRBV7-2|few|TRBD2|TRBJ2-1
CASSLSRGSYNEQFF
TGTGCCAGCAGCTTATCGCGGGGGTCGTACAATGAGCAGTTCTTC
>TRBV25-1|NA|TRBD1|TRBJ2-7
CASRGTESYEQYF
TGTGCCAGCAGAGGGACAGAGTCCTACGAGCAGTACTTC
>TRBV15|NA|NA|TRBJ1-2
CATSRGSTSTYGYTF
TGTGCCACCAGCAGAGGATCGACAAGCACATATGGCTACACCTTC
>TRBV5-7|NA|NA|TRBJ2-1
CASSSSHAGSYHNEQFF
TGTGCCAGCAGCTCCAGTCACGCCGGGAGTTATCACAATGAGCAGTTCTTC
>TRBV30|few|NA|TRBJ2-7
CAWLAVSEQYF
TGTGCCTGGCTAGCCGTCTCGGAGCAGTACTTC
>TRBV7-9|NA|TRBD1|TRBJ2-6
CASSWTGGAGANVLTF
TGTGCCAGCAGTTGGACAGGGGGCGCTGGGGCCAACGTCCTGACTTTC
>TRBV5-4|NA|TRBD2|TRBJ2-5
CASSAPSSGRGETQYF
TGTGCCAGCAGCGCCCCTAGTAGCGGGAGGGGCGAGACCCAGTACTTC
>TRBV30|NA|TRBD1|TRBJ2-5
CAWIPVTGEETQYF
TGTGCCTGGATACCAGTAACAGGGGAGGAGACCCAGTACTTC
>TRBV20-1|NA|NA|TRBJ1-2
CSALNFYGYTF
TGCAGTGCGCTCAACTTCTATGGCTACACCTTC
>TRBV2|NA|TRBD1|TRBJ1-2
CASSENRGYGYTF
TGTGCCAGCAGTGAGAACAGGGGTTATGGCTACACCTTC
>TRBV7-2|NA|TRBD1|TRBJ1-6
CASSPQGAQNSPLHF
TGTGCCAGCAGCCCCCAGGGGGCGCAGAATTCACCCCTCCACTTT
>TRBV30|few|TRBD2|TRBJ2-3
CAWKVAGPYTQYF
TGTGCCTGGAAGGTAGCGGGGCCGTATACGCAGTATTTT
>TRBV19|few|NA|TRBJ2-1
CASNRGGGYNEQFF
TGTGCCAGCAACCGGGGAGGAGGCTACAATGAGCAGTTCTTC
>TRBV15|few|TRBD2|TRBJ2-1
CATSGGFGSGGDNEQFF
TGTGCCACCAGCGGGGGGTTCGGTAGCGGGGGAGACAATGAGCAGTTCTTC
>TRBV4-1|few|NA|TRBJ2-5
CASSRLVLAQETQYF
TGCGCCAGCAGCCGCCTTGTCTTAGCACAAGAGACCCAGTACTTC